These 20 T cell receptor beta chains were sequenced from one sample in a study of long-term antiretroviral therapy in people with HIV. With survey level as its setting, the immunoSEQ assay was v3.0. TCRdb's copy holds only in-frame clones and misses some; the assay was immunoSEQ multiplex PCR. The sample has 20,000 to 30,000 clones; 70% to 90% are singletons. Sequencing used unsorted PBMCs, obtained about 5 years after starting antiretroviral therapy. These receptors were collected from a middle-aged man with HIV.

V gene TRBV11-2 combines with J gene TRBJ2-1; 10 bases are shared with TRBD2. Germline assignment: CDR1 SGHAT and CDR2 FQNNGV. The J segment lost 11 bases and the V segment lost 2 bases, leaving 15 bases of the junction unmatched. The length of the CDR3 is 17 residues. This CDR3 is CASSLSLNLAGVQKQFF. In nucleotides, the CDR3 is TGTGCCAGCAGCTTAAGTTTGAATCTAGCGGGGGTGCAAAAGCAGTTCTTC.

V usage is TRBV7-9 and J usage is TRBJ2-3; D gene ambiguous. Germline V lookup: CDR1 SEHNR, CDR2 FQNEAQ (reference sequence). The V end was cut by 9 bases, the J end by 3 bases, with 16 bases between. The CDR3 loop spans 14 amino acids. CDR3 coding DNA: TGTGCCAGTAATCCAAAGGTGGAAACAGATACGCAGTATTTT. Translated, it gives CASNPKVETDTQYF.

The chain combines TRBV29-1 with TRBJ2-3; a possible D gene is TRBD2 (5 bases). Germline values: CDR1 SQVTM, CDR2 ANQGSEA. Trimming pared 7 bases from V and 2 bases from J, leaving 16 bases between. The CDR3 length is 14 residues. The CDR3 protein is CSAAWADFTDTQYF. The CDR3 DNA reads TGCAGCGCCGCGTGGGCGGACTTCACAGATACGCAGTATTTT.

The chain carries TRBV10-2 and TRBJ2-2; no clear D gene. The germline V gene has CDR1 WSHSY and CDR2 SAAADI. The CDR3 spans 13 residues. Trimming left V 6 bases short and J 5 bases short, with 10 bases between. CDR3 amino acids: CASSLTSTGELFF. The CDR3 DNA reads TGCGCCAGCAGCTTAACTTCGACCGGGGAGCTGTTTTTT.

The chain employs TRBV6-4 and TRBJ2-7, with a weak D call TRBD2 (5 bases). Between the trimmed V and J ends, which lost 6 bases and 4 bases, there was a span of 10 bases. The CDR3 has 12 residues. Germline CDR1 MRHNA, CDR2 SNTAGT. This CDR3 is CASRPTSYEQYF. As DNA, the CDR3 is TGTGCCAGCAGGCCAACTAGTTACGAGCAGTACTTC.

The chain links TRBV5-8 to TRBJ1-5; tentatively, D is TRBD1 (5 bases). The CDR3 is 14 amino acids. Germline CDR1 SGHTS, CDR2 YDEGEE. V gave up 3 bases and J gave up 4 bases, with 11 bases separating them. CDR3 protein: CASSWGLSNQPQHF. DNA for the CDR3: TGTGCCAGCAGCTGGGGACTCAGTAATCAGCCCCAGCATTTT.

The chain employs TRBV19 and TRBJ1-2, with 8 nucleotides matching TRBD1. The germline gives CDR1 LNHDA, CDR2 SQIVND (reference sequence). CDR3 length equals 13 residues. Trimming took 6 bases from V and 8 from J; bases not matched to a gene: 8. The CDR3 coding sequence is TGTGCCAGTAGCCCGGGACAGGCGAGCGGCTACACCTTC. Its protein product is CASSPGQASGYTF.

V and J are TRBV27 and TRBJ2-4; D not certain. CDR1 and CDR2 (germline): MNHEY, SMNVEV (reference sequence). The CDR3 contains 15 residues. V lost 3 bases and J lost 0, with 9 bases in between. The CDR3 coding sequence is TGTGCCAGCAGTTTCTCAAATGGAGCCAAAAACATTCAGTACTTC. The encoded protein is CASSFSNGAKNIQYF.

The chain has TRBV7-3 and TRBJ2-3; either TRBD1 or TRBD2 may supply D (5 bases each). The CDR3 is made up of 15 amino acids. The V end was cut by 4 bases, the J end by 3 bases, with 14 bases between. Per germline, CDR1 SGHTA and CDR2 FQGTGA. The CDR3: CASSWQGWGTDTQYF. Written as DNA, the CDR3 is TGTGCCAGCAGCTGGCAGGGCTGGGGGACAGATACGCAGTATTTT. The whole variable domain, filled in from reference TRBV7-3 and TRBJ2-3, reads GAGVSQTPSNKVTEKGKYVELRCDPISGHTALYWYRQSLGQGPEFLIYFQGTGAADDSGLPNDRFFAVRPEGSVSTLKIQRTERGDSAVYLCASSWQGWGTDTQYFGPGTRLTVL.

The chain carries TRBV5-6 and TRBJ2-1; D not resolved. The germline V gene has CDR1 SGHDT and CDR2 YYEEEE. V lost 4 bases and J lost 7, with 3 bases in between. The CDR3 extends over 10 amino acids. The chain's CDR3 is CASSPNEQFF. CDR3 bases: TGTGCCAGCAGCCCTAATGAGCAGTTCTTC. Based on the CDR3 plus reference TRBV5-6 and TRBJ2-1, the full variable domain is DAGVTQSPTHLIKTRGQQVTLRCSPKSGHDTVSWYQQALGQGPQFIFQYYEEEERQRGNFPDRFSGHQFPNYSSELNVNALLLGDSALYLCASSPNEQFFGPGTRLTVL.

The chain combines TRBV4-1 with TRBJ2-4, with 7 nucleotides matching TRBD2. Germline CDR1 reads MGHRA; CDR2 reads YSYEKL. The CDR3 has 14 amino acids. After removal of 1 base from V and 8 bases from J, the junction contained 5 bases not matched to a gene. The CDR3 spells CASSQVNGGDIQYF. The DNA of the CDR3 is TGCGCCAGCAGCCAAGTCAATGGGGGGGACATTCAGTACTTC.

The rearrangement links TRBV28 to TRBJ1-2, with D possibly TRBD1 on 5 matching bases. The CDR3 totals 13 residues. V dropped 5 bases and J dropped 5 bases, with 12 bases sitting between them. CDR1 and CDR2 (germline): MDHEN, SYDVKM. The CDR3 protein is CASSPGGEYGYTF. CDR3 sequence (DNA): TGTGCCAGCAGTCCCGGGGGGGAATATGGCTACACCTTC.

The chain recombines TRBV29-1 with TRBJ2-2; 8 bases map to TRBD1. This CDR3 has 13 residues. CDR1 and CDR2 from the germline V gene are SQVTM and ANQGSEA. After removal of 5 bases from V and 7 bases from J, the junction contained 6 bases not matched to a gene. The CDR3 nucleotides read TGCAGCGTTTCCCAGGGGGCTGGCGGGGAGCTGTTTTTT. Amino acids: CSVSQGAGGELFF.

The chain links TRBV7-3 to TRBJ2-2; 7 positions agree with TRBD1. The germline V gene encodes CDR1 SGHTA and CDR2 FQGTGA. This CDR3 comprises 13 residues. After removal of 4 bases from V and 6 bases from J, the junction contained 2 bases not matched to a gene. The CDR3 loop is CASSYTGAGELFF. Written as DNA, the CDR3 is TGTGCCAGCAGCTACACAGGGGCCGGGGAGCTGTTTTTT.

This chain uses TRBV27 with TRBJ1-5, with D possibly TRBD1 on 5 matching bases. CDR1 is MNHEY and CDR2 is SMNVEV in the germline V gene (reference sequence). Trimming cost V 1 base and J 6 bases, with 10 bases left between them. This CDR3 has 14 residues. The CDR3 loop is CASSLWGEGQPQHF. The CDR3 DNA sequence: TGTGCCAGCAGTTTATGGGGGGAGGGTCAGCCCCAGCATTTT.

The CDR3 bases are TGTGCCAGCAGCTTAGTAGAAGGACCCTACGAGCAGTACTTC. It yields the protein CASSLVEGPYEQYF. The genes are TRBV7-2 and TRBJ2-7; D unresolved. Looked up from germline, CDR1 is SGHTA and CDR2 is FQGNSA. Trimming stripped 1 base from V and 2 bases from J, with 9 bases between. This CDR3 is built from 14 residues.

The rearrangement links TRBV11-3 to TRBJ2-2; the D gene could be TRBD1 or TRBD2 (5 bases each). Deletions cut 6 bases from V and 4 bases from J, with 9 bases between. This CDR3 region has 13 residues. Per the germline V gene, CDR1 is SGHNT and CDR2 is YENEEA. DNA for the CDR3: TGTGCCAGCAGTCCGGGGACCACCGGGGAGCTGTTTTTT. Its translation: CASSPGTTGELFF.

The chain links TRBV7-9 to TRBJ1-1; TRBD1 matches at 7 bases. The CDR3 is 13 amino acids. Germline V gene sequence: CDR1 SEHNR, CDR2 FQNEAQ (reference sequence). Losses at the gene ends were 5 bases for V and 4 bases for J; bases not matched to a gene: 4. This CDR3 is CASSLTGATEAFF. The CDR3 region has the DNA TGTGCCAGCAGCCTCACAGGGGCCACTGAAGCTTTCTTT. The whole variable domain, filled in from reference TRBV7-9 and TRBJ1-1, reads DTGVSQNPRHKITKRGQNVTFRCDPISEHNRLYWYRQTLGQGPEFLTYFQNEAQLEKSRLLSDRFSAERPKGSFSTLEIQRTEQGDSAMYLCASSLTGATEAFFGQGTRLTVV.

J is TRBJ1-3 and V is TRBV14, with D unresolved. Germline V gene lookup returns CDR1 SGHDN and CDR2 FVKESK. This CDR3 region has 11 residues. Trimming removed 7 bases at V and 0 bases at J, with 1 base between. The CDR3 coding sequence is TGTGCCAGCACCTCTGGAAACACCATATATTTT. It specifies CASTSGNTIYF.

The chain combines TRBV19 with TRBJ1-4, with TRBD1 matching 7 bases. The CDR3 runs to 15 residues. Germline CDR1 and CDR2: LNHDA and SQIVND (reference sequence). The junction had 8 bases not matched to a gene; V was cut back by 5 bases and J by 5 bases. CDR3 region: CASSDSGQTNEKLFF. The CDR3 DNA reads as TGTGCCAGTAGTGACTCGGGACAGACGAATGAAAAACTGTTTTTT.